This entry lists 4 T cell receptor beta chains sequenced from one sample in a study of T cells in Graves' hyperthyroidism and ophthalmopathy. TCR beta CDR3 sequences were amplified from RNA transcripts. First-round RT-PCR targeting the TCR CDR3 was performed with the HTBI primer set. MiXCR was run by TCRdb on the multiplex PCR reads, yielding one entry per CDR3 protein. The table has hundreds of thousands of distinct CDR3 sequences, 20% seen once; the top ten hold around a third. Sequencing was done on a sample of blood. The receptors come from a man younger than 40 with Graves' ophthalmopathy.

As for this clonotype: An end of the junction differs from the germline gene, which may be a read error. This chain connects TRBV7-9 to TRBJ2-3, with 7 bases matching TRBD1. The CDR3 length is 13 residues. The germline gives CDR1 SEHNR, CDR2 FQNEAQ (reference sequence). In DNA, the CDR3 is TGTTCCAGCACCGACGAGGGGGCAAATACGCAGTATTTT. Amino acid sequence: CSSTDEGANTQYF.

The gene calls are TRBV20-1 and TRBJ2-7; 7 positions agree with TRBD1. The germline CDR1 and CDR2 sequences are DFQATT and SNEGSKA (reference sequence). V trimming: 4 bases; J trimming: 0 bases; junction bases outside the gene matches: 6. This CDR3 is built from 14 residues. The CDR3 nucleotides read TGCAGTGCTAACCGGGACAGAGCCTCCTACGAGCAGTACTTC. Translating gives CSANRDRASYEQYF.

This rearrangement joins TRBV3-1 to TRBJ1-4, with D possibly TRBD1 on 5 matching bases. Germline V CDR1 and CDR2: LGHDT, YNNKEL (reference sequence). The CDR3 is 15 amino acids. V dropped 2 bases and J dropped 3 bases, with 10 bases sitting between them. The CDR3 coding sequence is TGTGCCAGCAGCCAAAATGGGGACCCTAATGAAAAACTGTTTTTT. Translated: CASSQNGDPNEKLFF. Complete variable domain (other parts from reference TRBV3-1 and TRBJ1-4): DTAVSQTPKYLVTQMGNDKSIKCEQNLGHDTMYWYKQDSKKFLKIMFSYNNKELIINETVPNRFSPKSPDKAHLNLHINSLELGDSAVYFCASSQNGDPNEKLFFGSGTQLSVL.

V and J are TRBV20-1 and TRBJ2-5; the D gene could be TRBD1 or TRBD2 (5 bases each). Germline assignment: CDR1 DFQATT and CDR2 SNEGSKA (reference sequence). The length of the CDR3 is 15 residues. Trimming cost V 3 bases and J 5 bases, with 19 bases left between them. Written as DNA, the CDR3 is TGCAGTGCTAGCCTGGGACCGCCAGTCAGGGAGACCCAGTACTTC. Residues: CSASLGPPVRETQYF.